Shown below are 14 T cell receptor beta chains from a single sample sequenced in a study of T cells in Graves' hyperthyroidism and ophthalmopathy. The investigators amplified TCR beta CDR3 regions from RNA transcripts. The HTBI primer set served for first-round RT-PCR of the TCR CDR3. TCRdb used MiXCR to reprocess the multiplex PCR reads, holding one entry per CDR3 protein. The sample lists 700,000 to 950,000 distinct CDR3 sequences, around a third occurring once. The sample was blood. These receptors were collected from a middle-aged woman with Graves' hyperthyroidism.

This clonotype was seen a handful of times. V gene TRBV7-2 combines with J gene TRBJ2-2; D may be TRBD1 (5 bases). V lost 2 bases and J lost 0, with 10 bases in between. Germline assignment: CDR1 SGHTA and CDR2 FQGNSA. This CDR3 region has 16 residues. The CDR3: CASSLRQSPNTGELFF. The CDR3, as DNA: TGTGCCAGCAGCTTAAGACAGTCTCCGAACACCGGGGAGCTGTTTTTT.

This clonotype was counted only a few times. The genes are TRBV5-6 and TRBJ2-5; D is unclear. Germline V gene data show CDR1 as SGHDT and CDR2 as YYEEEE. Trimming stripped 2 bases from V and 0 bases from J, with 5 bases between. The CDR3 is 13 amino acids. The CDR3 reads CASSFGNQETQYF. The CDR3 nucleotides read TGTGCCAGCAGCTTTGGCAACCAAGAGACCCAGTACTTC.

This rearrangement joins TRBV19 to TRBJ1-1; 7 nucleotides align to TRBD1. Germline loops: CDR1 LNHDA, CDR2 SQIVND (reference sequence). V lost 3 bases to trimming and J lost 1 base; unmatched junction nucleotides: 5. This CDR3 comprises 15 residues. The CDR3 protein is CASSIIGGPNTEAFF. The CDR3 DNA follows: TGTGCCAGTAGTATCATAGGGGGCCCGAACACTGAAGCTTTCTTT.

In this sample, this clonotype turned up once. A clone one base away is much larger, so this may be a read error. In DNA, the CDR3 is TGCGCCAGCAGCCTAGTTCGGCCTAGCGAGGCGGAGACCCAGTACTTC. It codes for CASSLVRPSEAETQYF. The chain links TRBV4-3 to TRBJ2-5, with D possibly being TRBD2 (6 bases). Trimming took 4 bases from V and 5 from J, leaving 20 bases between them. This CDR3 has 16 amino acids. CDR1 and CDR2 (germline): LGHNA, YSLEER.

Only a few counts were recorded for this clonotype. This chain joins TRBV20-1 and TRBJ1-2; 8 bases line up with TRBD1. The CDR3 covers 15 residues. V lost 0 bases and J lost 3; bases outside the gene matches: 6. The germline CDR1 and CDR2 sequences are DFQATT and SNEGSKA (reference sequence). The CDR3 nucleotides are TGCAGTGCTAGAGATTGGCAGGGGGCGGACTATGGCTACACCTTC. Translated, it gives CSARDWQGADYGYTF.

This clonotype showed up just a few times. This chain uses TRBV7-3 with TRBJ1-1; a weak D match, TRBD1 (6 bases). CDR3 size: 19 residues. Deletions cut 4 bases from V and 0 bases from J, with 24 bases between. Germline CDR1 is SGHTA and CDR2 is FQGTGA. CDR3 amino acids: CASSSTRFVGAKMNTEAFF. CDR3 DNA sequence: TGTGCCAGCAGCTCCACTCGTTTCGTGGGGGCTAAAATGAACACTGAAGCTTTCTTT.

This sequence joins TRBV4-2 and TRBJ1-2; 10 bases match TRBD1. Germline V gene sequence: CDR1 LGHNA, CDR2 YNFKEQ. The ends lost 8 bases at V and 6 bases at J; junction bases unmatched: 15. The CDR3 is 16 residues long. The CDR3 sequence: CASSPDARQGAHGYTF. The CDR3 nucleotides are TGTGCCAGCTCACCCGATGCGAGACAGGGGGCTCATGGCTACACCTTC.

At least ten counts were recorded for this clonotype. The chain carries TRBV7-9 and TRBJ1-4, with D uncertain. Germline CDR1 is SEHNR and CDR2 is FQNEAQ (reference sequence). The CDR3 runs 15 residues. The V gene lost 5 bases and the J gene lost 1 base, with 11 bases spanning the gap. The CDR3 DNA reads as TGTGCCAGCAGCACCAGTGTCAGAACTAATGAAAAACTGTTTTTT. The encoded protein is CASSTSVRTNEKLFF.

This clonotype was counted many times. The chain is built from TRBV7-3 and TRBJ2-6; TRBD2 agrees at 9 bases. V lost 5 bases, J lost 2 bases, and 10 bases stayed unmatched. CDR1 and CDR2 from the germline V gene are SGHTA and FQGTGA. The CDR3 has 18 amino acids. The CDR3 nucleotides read TGTGCCAGCAGCCCCCGGCGGGGGGGTATCGCTGGGGCCAACGTCCTGACTTTC. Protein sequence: CASSPRRGGIAGANVLTF.

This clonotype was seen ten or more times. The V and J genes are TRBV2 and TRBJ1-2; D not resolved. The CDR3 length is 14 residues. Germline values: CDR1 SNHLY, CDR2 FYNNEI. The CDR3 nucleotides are TGTGCAGAGGCTGTCGACACGCCGCCTAACGGCTACACCTTC. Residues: CAEAVDTPPNGYTF.

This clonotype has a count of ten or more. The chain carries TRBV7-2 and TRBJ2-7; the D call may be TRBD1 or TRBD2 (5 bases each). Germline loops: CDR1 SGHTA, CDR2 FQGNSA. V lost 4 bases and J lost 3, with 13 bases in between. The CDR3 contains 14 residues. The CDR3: CASSSTGQGYEQYF. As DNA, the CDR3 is TGTGCCAGCAGCTCAACGGGGCAGGGCTACGAGCAGTACTTC.

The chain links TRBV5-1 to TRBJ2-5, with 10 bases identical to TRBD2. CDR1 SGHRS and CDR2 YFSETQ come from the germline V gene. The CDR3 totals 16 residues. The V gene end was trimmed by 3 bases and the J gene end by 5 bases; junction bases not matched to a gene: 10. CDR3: CASSSASGSAPETQYF. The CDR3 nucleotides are TGCGCCAGCAGCTCCGCTAGCGGGAGTGCCCCCGAGACCCAGTACTTC.

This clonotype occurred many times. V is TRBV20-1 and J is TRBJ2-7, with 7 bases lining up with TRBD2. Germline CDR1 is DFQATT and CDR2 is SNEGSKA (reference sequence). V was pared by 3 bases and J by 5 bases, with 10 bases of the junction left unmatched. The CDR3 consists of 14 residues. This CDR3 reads CSASLGQGGNEQYF. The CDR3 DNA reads TGCAGTGCTAGTTTGGGGCAGGGAGGGAACGAGCAGTACTTC.

The chain's CDR3 is CSATTWRGTSSGNTIYF. For the CDR3, the DNA is TGCAGTGCCACCACTTGGCGCGGGACATCCTCTGGAAACACCATATATTTT. J is TRBJ1-3 and V is TRBV20-1, with D possibly being TRBD1 (6 bases). Germline CDR1 reads DFQATT; CDR2 reads SNEGSKA (reference sequence). Trimming shortened V by 6 bases and J by 0 bases, and 21 bases separated the two germline ends. The CDR3 runs 17 residues.